The source of this TCR beta chain is a study of blood T cells in healthy people across ages. Study findings and constraints: Among T cells, TCR beta diversity per million cells dropped roughly linearly as age rose.

A sample-barcoded 5' primer and a J-beta primer mix were used in a second PCR of roughly 6 to 11 cycles. TCRdb called the 5' RACE reads again in MiXCR, with one record for every CDR3 protein. The table has roughly 800,000 distinct CDR3 sequences, around 25% seen once; the top ten hold 9.4%. As for this clonotype: Antigen unknown.

Germline CDR1 is SGHRS and CDR2 is YFSETQ. There are 14 residues in the CDR3. V was pared by 5 bases and J by 6 bases, with 8 bases of the junction left unmatched. This same sample was also taken into another study, of T cells of mothers and their children. This second study says: Researchers put all of the extracted RNA into cDNA synthesis, using around 1.5 ug per 15 ul. Sequencing returned over 9 million TCR beta CDR3 reads per mother and around 3 million per child. With unrelated pairs as the comparison, related mother-child pairs had a slightly higher overlap that was not significant.

Input material: blood. The rearrangement uses TRBV5-1 and TRBJ2-1; 7 positions match TRBD2. This TCR was sampled from a boy between 10 and 17 years old in good health. Here the CDR3 reads CASRVGASGNEQFF. The CDR3 coding sequence is TGCGCCAGCAGGGTAGGGGCTAGCGGCAATGAGCAGTTCTTC.